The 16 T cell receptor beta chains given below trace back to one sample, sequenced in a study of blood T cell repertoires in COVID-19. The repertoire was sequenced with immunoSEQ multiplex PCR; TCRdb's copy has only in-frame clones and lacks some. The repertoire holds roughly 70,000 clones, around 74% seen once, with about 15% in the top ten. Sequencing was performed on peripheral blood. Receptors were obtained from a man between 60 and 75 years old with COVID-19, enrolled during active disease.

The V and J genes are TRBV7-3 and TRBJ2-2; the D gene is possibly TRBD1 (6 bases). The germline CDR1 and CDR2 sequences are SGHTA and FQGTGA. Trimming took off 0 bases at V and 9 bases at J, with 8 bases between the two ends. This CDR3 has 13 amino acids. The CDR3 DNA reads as TGTGCCAGCAGCTTAACCCGGGACAGGGAGCTGTTTTTT. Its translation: CASSLTRDRELFF. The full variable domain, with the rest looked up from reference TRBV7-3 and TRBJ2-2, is GAGVSQTPSNKVTEKGKYVELRCDPISGHTALYWYRQSLGQGPEFLIYFQGTGAADDSGLPNDRFFAVRPEGSVSTLKIQRTERGDSAVYLCASSLTRDRELFFGEGSRLTVL.

This chain's CDR3 is CASSQTAYEQYF. The CDR3 DNA reads TGTGCCAGCAGTCAGACAGCCTACGAGCAGTACTTC. The chain joins TRBV25-1 to TRBJ2-7; D may be TRBD1 (5 bases). Trimming shortened V by 5 bases and J by 2 bases, and 7 bases separated the two germline ends. This CDR3 has 12 residues. Germline CDR1 reads MGHDK; CDR2 reads SYGVNS.

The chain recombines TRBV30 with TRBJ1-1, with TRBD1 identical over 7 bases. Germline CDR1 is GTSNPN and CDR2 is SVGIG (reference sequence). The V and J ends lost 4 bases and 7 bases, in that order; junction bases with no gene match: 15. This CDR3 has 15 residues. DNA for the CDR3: TGTGCCTGGACTTCCGCCAGAACAGGGGTCCTTGAAGCTTTCTTT. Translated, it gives CAWTSARTGVLEAFF.

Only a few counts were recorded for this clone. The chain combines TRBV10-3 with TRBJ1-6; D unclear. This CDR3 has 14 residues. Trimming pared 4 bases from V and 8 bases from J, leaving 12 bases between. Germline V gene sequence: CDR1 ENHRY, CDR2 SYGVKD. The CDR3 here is CAISVGLSDSPLHF. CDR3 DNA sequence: TGTGCCATCAGTGTTGGTTTGTCGGATTCACCCCTCCACTTT.

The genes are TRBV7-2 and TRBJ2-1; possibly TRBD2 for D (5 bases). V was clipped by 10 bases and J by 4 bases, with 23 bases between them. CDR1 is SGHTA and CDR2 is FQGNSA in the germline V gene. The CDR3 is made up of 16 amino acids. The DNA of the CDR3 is TGTGCCATCTCACCGGACCGCGGGTTACTGTACAATGAGCAGTTCTTC. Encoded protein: CAISPDRGLLYNEQFF.

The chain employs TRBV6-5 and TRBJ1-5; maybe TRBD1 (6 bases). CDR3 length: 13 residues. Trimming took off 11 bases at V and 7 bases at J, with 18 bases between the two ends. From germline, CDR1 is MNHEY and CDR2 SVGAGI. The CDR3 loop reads CAGGRGFGQPQHF. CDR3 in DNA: TGTGCCGGGGGGAGGGGGTTTGGCCAGCCCCAGCATTTT.

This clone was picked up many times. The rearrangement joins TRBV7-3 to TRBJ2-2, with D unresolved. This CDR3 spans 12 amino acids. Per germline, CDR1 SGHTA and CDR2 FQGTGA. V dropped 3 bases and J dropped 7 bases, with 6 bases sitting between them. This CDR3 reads CASSLAGGELFF. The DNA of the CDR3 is TGTGCCAGCAGCTTGGCTGGCGGGGAGCTGTTTTTT.

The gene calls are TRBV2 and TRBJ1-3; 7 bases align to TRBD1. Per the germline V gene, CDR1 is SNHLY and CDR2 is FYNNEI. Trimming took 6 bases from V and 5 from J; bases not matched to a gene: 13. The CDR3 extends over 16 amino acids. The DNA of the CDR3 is TGTGCCAGCAGAGAGACGCGGGACAGCGGACGAAACACCATATATTTT. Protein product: CASRETRDSGRNTIYF.

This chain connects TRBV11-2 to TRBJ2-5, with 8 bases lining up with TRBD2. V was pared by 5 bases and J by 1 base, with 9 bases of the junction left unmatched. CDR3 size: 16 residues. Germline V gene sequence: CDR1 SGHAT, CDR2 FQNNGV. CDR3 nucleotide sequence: TGTGCCAGCAGCCTCCTTAGCGGGGCTACCCAAGAGACCCAGTACTTC. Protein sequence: CASSLLSGATQETQYF.

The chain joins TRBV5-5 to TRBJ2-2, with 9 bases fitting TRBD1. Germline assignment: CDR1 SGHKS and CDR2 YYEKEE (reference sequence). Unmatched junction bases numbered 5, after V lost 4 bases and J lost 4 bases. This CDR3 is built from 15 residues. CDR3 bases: TGTGCCAGCAGCCTCGGACAGGGGTCCACCGGGGAGCTGTTTTTT. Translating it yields CASSLGQGSTGELFF. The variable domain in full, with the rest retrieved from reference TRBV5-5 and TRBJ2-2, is DAGVTQSPTHLIKTRGQQVTLRCSPISGHKSVSWYQQVLGQGPQFIFQYYEKEERGRGNFPDRFSARQFPNYSSELNVNALLLGDSALYLCASSLGQGSTGELFFGEGSRLTVL.

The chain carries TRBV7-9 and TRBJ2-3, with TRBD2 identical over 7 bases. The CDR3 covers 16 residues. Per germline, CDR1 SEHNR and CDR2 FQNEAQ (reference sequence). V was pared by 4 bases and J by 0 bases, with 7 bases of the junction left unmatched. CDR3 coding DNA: TGTGCCAGCAGCTACGCTATCGGGGGGAGCACAGATACGCAGTATTTT. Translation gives CASSYAIGGSTDTQYF.

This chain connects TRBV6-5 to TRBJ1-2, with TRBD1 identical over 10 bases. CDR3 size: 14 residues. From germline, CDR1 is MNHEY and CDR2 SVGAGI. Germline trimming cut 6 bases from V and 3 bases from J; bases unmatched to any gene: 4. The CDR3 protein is CASSPDRGDYGYTF. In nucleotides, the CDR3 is TGTGCCAGCAGCCCGGACAGGGGGGACTATGGCTACACCTTC.

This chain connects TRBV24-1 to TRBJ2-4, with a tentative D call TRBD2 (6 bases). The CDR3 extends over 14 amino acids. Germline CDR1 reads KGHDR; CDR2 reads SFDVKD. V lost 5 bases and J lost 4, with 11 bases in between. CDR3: CATSVTSRKNIQYF. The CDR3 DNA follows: TGTGCCACCAGTGTTACTAGCAGGAAAAACATTCAGTACTTC.

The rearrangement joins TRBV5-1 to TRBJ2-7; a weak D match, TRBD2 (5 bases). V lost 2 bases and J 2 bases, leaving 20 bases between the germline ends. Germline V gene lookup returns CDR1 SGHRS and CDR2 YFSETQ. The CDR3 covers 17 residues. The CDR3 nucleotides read TGCGCCAGCAGCTTTGGGTCGGGGTCGAGCGCGACCTACGAGCAGTACTTC. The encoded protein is CASSFGSGSSATYEQYF.

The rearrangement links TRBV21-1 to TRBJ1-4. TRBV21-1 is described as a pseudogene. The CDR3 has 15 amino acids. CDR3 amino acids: CASSKDRGKNEKLFF. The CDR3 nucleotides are TGTGCCAGCAGCAAAGATCGGGGGAAGAATGAAAAACTGTTTTTT.

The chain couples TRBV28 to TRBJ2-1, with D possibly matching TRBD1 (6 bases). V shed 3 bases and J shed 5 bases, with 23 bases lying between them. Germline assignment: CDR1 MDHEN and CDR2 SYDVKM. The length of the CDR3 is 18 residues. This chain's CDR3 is CASSFRGGVKGVNNEQFF. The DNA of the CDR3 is TGTGCCAGCAGTTTCCGGGGCGGAGTAAAGGGGGTGAACAATGAGCAGTTCTTC.